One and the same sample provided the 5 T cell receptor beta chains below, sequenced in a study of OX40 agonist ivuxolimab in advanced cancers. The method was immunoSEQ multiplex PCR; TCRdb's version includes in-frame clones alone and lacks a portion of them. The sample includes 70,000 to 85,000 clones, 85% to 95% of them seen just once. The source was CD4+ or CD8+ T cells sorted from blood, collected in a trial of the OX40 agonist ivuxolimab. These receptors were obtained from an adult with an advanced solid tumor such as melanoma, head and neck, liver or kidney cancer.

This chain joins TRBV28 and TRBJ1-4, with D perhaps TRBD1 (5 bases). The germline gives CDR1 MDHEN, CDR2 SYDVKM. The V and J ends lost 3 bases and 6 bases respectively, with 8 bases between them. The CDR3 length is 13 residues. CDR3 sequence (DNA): TGTGCCAGCAGTTTGGCAGGGTATGAAAAACTGTTTTTT. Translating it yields CASSLAGYEKLFF.

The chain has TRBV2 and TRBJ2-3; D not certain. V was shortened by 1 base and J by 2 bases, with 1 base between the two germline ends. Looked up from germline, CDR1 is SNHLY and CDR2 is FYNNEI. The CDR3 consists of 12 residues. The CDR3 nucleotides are TGTGCCAGCAGTGAAGACACAGATACGCAGTATTTT. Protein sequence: CASSEDTDTQYF. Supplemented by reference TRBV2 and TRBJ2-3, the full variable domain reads EPEVTQTPSHQVTQMGQEVILRCVPISNHLYFYWYRQILGQKVEFLVSFYNNEISEKSEIFDDQFSVERPDGSNFTLKIRSTKLEDSAMYFCASSEDTDTQYFGPGTRLTVL.

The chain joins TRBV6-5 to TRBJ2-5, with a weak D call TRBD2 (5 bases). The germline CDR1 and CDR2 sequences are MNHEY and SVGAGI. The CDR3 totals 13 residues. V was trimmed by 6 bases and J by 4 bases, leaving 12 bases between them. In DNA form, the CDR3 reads TGTGCCAGCAGGGGCGCGGGTAGAGAGACCCAGTACTTC. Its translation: CASRGAGRETQYF.

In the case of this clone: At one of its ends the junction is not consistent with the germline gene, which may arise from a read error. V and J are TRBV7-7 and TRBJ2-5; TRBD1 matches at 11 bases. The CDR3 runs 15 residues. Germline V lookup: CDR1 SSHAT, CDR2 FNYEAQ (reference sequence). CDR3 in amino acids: CASSGGQGAFWTQYF. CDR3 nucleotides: TGTGCTAGCAGCGGAGGACAGGGGGCGTTTTGGACCCAGTACTTC.

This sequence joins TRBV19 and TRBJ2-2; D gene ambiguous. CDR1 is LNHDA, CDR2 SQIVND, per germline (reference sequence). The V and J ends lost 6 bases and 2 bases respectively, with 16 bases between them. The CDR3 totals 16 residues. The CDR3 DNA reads TGTGCCAGTAGAGCCGTTCGAGTATCAAACACCGGGGAGCTGTTTTTT. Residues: CASRAVRVSNTGELFF. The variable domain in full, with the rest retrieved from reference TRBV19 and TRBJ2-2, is DGGITQSPKYLFRKEGQNVTLSCEQNLNHDAMYWYRQDPGQGLRLIYYSQIVNDFQKGDIAEGYSVSREKKESFPLTVTSAQKNPTAFYLCASRAVRVSNTGELFFGEGSRLTVL.